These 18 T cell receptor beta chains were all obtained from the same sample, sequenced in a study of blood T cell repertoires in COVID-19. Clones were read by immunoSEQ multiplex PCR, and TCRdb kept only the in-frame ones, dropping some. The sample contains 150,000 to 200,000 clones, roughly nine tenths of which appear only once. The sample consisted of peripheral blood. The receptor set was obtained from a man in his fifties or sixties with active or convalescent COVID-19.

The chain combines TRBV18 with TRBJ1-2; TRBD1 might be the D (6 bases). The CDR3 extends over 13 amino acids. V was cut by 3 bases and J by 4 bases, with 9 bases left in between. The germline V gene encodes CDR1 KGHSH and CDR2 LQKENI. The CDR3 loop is CASSPTDSYGYTF. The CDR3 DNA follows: TGTGCCAGCTCACCCACGGACAGCTATGGCTACACCTTC.

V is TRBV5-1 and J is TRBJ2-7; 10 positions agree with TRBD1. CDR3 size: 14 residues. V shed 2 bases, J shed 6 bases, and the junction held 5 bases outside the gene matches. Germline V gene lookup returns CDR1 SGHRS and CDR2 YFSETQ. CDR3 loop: CASSFTRTGGEQYF. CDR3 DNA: TGCGCCAGCAGCTTCACCCGGACAGGGGGCGAGCAGTACTTC.

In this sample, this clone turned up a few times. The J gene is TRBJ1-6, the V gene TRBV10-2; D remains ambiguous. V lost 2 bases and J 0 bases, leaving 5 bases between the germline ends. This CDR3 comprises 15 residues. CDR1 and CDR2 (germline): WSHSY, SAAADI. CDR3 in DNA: TGCGCCAGCAGTGAGGACAACTCCTATAATTCACCCCTCCACTTT. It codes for CASSEDNSYNSPLHF.

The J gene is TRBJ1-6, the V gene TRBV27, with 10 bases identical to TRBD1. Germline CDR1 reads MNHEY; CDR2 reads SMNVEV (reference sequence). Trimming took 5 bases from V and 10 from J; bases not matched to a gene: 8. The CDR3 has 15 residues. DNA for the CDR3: TGTGCCAGCAGTCCTCCGGGACAGGGGTGGTCACCCCTCCACTTT. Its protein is CASSPPGQGWSPLHF.

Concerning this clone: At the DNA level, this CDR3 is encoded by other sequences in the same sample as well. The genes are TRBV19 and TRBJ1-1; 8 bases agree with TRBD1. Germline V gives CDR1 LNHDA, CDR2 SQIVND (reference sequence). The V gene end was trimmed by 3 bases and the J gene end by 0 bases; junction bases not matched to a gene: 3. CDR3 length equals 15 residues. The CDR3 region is CASSIQGALNTEAFF. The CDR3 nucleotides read TGTGCCAGTAGTATCCAGGGGGCATTGAACACTGAAGCTTTCTTT.

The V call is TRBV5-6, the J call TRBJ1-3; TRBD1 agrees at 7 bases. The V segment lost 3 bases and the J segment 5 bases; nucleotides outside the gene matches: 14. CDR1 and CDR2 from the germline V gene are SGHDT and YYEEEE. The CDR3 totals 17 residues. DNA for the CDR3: TGTGCCAGCAGCTGGGGGGACGACAGGGTGGGCCGAAACACCATATATTTT. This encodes CASSWGDDRVGRNTIYF.

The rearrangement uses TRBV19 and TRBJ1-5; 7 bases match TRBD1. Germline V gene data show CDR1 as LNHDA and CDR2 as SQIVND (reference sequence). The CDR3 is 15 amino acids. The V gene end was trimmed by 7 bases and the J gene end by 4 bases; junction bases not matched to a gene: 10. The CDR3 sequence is CASTPRQGLNQPQHF. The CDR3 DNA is TGTGCCAGTACTCCGCGACAGGGCCTTAATCAGCCCCAGCATTTT.

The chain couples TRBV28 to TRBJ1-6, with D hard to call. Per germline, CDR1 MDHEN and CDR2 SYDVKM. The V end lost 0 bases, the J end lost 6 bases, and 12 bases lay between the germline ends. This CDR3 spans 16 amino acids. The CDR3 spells CASSLWGSGSNSPLHF. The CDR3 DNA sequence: TGTGCCAGCAGTTTATGGGGGAGTGGGAGTAATTCACCCCTCCACTTT.

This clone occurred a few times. The CDR3 is CASSIWDRRTYGYTF. DNA for the CDR3: TGTGCCAGTAGTATATGGGACAGGAGGACCTATGGCTACACCTTC. The V and J genes are TRBV19 and TRBJ1-2; 8 positions match TRBD1. Germline-derived CDR1 and CDR2 are LNHDA and SQIVND (reference sequence). The ends lost 2 bases at V and 4 bases at J; junction bases unmatched: 6. The CDR3 is made up of 15 amino acids.

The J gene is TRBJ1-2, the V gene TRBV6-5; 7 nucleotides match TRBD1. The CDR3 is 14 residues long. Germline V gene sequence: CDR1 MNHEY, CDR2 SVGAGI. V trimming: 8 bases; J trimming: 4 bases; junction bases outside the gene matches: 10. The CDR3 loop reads CASPPRQGGYGYTF. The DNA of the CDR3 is TGTGCCAGCCCTCCCAGACAGGGTGGCTATGGCTACACCTTC.

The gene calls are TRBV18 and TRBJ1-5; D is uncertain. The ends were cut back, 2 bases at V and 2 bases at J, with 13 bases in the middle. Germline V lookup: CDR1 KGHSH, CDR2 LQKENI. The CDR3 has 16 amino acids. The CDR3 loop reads CASSPSHSSGNQPQHF. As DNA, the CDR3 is TGTGCCAGCTCACCAAGTCATTCATCGGGCAATCAGCCCCAGCATTTT.

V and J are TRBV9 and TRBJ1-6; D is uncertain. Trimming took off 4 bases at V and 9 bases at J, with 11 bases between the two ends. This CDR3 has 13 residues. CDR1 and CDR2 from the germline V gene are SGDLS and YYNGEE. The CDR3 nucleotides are TGTGCCAGCAGCCCCAGTTCTGGTTCACCCCTCCACTTT. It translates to CASSPSSGSPLHF.

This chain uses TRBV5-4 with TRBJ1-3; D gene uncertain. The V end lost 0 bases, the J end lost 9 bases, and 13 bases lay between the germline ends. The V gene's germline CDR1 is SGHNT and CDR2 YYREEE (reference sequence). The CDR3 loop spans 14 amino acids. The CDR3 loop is CASSLVGGRGTIYF. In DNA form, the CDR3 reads TGTGCCAGCAGCTTGGTGGGAGGGCGAGGCACCATATATTTT.

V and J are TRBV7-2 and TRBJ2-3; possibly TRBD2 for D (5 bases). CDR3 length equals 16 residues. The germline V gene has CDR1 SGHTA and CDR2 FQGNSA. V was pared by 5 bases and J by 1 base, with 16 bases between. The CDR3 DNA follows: TGTGCCAGCAGCCCACGCCGGAGAGCGGGCACAGATACGCAGTATTTT. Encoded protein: CASSPRRRAGTDTQYF.

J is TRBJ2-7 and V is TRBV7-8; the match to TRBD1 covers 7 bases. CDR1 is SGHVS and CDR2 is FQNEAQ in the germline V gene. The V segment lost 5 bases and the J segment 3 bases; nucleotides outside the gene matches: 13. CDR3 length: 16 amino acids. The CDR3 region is CASSPTPGQPIYEQYF. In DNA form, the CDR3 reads TGTGCCAGCAGCCCGACACCGGGACAGCCTATCTACGAGCAGTACTTC.

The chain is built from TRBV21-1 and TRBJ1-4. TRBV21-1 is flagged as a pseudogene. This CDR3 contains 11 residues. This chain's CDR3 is CASSNYEKLFF. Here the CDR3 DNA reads TGTGCCAGCAGCAACTATGAAAAACTGTTTTTT.

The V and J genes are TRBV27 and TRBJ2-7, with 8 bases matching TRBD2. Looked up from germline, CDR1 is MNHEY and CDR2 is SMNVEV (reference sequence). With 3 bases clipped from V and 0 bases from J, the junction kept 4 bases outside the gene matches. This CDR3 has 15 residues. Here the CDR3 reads CASSFGGGSSYEQYF. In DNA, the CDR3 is TGTGCCAGCAGTTTCGGGGGGGGTAGCTCCTACGAGCAGTACTTC.

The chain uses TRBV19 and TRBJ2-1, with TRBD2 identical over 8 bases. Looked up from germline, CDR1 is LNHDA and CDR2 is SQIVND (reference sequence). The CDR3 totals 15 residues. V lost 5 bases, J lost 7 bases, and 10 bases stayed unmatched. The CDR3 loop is CASSAYGGALNEQFF. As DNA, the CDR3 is TGTGCCAGTAGTGCCTACGGGGGGGCATTAAATGAGCAGTTCTTC.